This T cell receptor (beta chain) was sequenced during a study of cytomegalovirus exposure and HLA in healthy donors. The study, taken as a whole, reports: The study labeled 150 or so TCR beta chains cytomegalovirus-associated. The classifier reportedly diagnosed cytomegalovirus status with high specificity and sensitivity.

The PCR was carried out with 60 Vbeta primers and 13 Jbeta primers. Clones were sequenced by immunoSEQ multiplex PCR, and TCRdb holds only the in-frame ones, with some missing. The sample has around 140,000 clones, just under 90% seen once. Samples came from healthy bone marrow donors. The CDR3 contains 16 residues. V gave up 0 bases and J gave up 0 bases, with 12 bases separating them. Germline V gene lookup returns CDR1 MGHRA and CDR2 YSYEKL. Points on this clone: Its target is unknown.

Sequencing was carried out using PBMCs. The chain recombines TRBV4-1 with TRBJ2-7; D may be TRBD2 (5 bases). The clonotype was recovered from a woman in her thirties in good health and CMV-seronegative. The CDR3 sequence: CASSQEEVGASYEQYF. CDR3 nucleotide sequence: TGCGCCAGCAGCCAAGAAGAAGTGGGAGCCTCCTACGAGCAGTACTTC.